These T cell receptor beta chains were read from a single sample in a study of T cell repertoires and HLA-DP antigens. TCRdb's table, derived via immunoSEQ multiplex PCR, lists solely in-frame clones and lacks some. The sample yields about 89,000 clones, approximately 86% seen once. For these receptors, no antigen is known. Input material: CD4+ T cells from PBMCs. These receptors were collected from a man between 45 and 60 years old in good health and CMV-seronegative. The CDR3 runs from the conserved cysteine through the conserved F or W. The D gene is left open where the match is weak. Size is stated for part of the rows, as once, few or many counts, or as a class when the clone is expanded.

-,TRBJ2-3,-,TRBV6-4,TGTGCCAGCAAAGATGCCACAGATACGCAGTATTTT,CASKDATDTQYF
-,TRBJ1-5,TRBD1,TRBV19,TGTGCCAGTAGCGCCGGGACAGGCTATAGCAATCAGCCCCAGCATTTT,CASSAGTGYSNQPQHF
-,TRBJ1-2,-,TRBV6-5,TGTGCCAGCAGTTACTCGAGGGGTGGCAGCGGCTACACCTTC,CASSYSRGGSGYTF
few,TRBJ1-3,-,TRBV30,TGTGCCAGTGGATCCGGTGGAAACACCATATATTTT,CASGSGGNTIYF
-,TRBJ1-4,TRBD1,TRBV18,TGTGCCAGCTCACCACAGGACAGGGCAGAAGAAAAACTGTTTTTT,CASSPQDRAEEKLFF
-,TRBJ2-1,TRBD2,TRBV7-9,TGTGCCAGCAGCTTAGGAAGGCTAGCGGGAGCCCTCTTAGGGGAGCAGTTCTTC,CASSLGRLAGALLGEQFF
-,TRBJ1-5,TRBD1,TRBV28,TGTGCCAGCCAGGGGGGCAATCAGCCCCAGCATTTT,CASQGGNQPQHF
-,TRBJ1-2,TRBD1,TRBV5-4,TGTGCCAGCAGCCAGAGGACAGGGAGCGGGAAATTCGGCTACACCTTC,CASSQRTGSGKFGYTF
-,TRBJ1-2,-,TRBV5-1,TGCGCCAGCAGCTTGGTTGCCGGGGCGAGTGGCTACACCTTC,CASSLVAGASGYTF
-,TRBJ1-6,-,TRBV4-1,TGCGCCAGCAGCCAAGACCCCCCCGGGGCCGCCTATAATTCACCCCTCCACTTT,CASSQDPPGAAYNSPLHF
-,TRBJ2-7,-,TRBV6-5,TGTGCCAGCAGCCGTCAAGGTGGCCCCATCTACGAGCAGTACTTC,CASSRQGGPIYEQYF
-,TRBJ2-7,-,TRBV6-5,TGTGCCAGCACCCCGGGAGCCTTATCCGAGCAGTACTTC,CASTPGALSEQYF
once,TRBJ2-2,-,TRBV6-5,TGTGCCAGCAGTTACGAAGGGAGACACGCCACCGGGGAGCTGTTTTTT,CASSYEGRHATGELFF
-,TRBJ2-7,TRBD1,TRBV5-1,TGCGCCAGCAGCCATGGAAACCCCCAGGGGGATGACGAGCAGTACTTC,CASSHGNPQGDDEQYF
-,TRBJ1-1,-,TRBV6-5,TGTGCCAGCAGCCGATCAGGGGTGACTGAAGCTTTCTTT,CASSRSGVTEAFF
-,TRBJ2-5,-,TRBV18,TGTGCCAGCTCACCAAGTGCCCGGGCCCAAGAGACCCAGTACTTC,CASSPSARAQETQYF
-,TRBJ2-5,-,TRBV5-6,TGTGCCAGCAGCTTTGAACACCAAGAGACCCAGTACTTC,CASSFEHQETQYF
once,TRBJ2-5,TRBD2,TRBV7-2,TGTGCCAGCAGCTTAGGTGGCGGGGGAGGAGAGACCCAGTACTTC,CASSLGGGGGETQYF
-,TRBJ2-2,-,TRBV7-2,TGTGCCAGCAGTTTGACAGGGAACACCGGGGAGCTGTTTTTT,CASSLTGNTGELFF
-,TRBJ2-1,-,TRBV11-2,TGTGCCAGCAGCTTAATGGTAGGAGACAATGAGCAGTTCTTC,CASSLMVGDNEQFF
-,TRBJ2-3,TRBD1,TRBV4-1,TGCGCCAGCAGCTTTCAGGGGGCGCGGGCCACAGATACGCAGTATTTT,CASSFQGARATDTQYF
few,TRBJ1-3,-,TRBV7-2,TGTGCCAGCAGCTTAGCCCAACCCGGGCTAAGGTCTGGAAACACCATATATTTT,CASSLAQPGLRSGNTIYF
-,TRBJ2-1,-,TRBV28,TGTGCCAGCAGCCAGCAGCTACCTTCGACCCATGAGCAGTTCTTC,CASSQQLPSTHEQFF
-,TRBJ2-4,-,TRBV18,TGTGCCAGCTCATCGAACTCCCCAGGGAAGGCCAAAAACATTCAGTACTTC,CASSSNSPGKAKNIQYF
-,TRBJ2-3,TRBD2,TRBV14,TGTGCCAGCAGCCAAGGGGCTAGCGGGGTCACAGATACGCAGTATTTT,CASSQGASGVTDTQYF
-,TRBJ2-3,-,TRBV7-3,TGTGCCAGCAGCTTAACTATATTGGATACGCAGTATTTT,CASSLTILDTQYF
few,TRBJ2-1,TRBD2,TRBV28,TGTGCCACCCGGACTAGCGGGAGAATGGGCAATGAGCAGTTCTTC,CATRTSGRMGNEQFF
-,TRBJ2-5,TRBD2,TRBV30,TGTGCCTGGAGTCCCGCTAGCGGGGGCCTCCGGACCCAGTACTTC,CAWSPASGGLRTQYF
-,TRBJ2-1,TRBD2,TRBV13,TGTGCCAGCAGCCCTTCAGCGGGGACTACAACTATTGGGGCATACAATGAGCAGTTCTTC,CASSPSAGTTTIGAYNEQFF